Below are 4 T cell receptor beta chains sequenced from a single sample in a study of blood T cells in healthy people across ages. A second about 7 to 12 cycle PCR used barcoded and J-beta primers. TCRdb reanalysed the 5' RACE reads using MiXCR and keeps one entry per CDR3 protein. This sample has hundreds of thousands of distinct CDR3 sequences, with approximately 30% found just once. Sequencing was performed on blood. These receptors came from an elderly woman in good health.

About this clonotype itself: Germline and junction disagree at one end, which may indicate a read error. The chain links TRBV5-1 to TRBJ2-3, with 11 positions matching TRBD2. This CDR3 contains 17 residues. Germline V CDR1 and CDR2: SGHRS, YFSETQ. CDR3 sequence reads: CASRLGRLAGSTDTQYF. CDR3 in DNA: TGCGCCAGCAGATTGGGCCGACTAGCGGGGAGCACAGATACGCAGTATTTT. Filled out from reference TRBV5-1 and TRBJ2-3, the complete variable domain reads KAGVTQTPRYLIKTRGQQVTLSCSPISGHRSVSWYQQTPGQGLQFLFEYFSETQRNKGNFPGRFSGRQFSNSRSEMNVSTLELGDSALYLCASRLGRLAGSTDTQYFGPGTRLTVL.

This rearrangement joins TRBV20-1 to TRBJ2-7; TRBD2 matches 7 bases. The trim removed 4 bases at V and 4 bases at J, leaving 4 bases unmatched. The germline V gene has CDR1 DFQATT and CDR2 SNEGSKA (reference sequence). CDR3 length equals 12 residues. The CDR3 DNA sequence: TGCAGTGCTAAACTTAGCGGGTACGAGCAGTACTTC. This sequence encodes CSAKLSGYEQYF.

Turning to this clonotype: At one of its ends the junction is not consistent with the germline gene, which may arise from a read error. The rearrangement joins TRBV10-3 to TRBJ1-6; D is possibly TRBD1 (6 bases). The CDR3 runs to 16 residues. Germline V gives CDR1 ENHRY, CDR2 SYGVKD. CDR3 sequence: CAIGEGGLRYNSPLHF. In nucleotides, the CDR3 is TGTGCCATCGGTGAGGGGGGACTGAGATATAATTCACCCCTCCACTTT.

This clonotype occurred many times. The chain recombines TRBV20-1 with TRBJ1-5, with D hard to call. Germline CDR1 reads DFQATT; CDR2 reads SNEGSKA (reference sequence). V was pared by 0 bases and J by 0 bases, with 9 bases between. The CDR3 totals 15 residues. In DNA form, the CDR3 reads TGCAGTGCTAGAGATTCGACCAGTAGCAATCAGCCCCAGCATTTT. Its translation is CSARDSTSSNQPQHF.